What follows are 13 T cell receptor beta chains derived from one specimen sequenced in a study of somatic mutations in cytotoxic T cells in rheumatoid arthritis. Method: immunoSEQ multiplex PCR; TCRdb's copy keeps in-frame clones and lacks some. In the table there are 20,000 or so clones, roughly 85% of which are singletons. The source material was CD8+ T cells sorted from blood. These receptors were taken from a woman in her 40s with rheumatoid arthritis.

The V and J genes are TRBV4-1 and TRBJ2-7; 11 nucleotides agree with TRBD2. Germline assignment: CDR1 MGHRA and CDR2 YSYEKL. The CDR3 extends over 15 amino acids. Trimming at V came to 4 bases and at J to 2 bases, leaving 4 bases not matched to a gene. This CDR3 is CASSPLAGGAYEQYF. The CDR3 DNA sequence: TGCGCCAGCAGCCCGTTAGCGGGGGGGGCCTACGAGCAGTACTTC.

J is TRBJ2-7 and V is TRBV15; D unresolved. V lost 0 bases, J lost 3 bases, and 9 bases lay in between. This CDR3 is 14 amino acids long. Germline V gives CDR1 LNHNV, CDR2 YYDKDF (reference sequence). The CDR3: CATSREEPLYEQYF. The CDR3 DNA follows: TGTGCCACCAGCAGAGAGGAGCCGCTCTACGAGCAGTACTTC.

This chain joins TRBV6-1 and TRBJ2-7; a possible D gene is TRBD1 (5 bases). Germline loops: CDR1 MNHNS, CDR2 SASEGT. The V end lost 2 bases, the J end lost 0 bases, and 11 bases lay between the germline ends. The CDR3 covers 15 residues. CDR3 loop: CASSEQGAGSYEQYF. The CDR3 DNA reads TGTGCCAGCAGTGAACAGGGCGCCGGCTCCTACGAGCAGTACTTC.

The chain carries TRBV7-2 and TRBJ1-4; D perhaps matches TRBD1 (5 bases). This CDR3 has 13 residues. Trimming stripped 3 bases from V and 7 bases from J, with 9 bases between. Germline values: CDR1 SGHTA, CDR2 FQGNSA. CDR3 sequence: CASSLLGGEKLFF. The CDR3 nucleotides are TGTGCCAGCAGCTTGTTGGGGGGTGAAAAACTGTTTTTT.

The gene calls are TRBV6-5 and TRBJ2-1, with a tentative D call TRBD1 (7 bases). From germline, CDR1 is MNHEY and CDR2 SVGAGI. The CDR3 is 16 amino acids. V was pared by 0 bases and J by 5 bases, with 14 bases between. CDR3 sequence (DNA): TGTGCCAGCAGTTACTCGGCAGGGGGGTCGAACAATGAGCAGTTCTTC. Amino acids: CASSYSAGGSNNEQFF.

V usage is TRBV15 and J usage is TRBJ2-3, with 7 positions matching TRBD2. The CDR3 sequence is 13 residues long. The germline CDR1 and CDR2 sequences are LNHNV and YYDKDF (reference sequence). The junction had 6 bases not matched to a gene; V was cut back by 0 bases and J by 12 bases. The CDR3 DNA is TGTGCCACCAGCAGAGATAGGCGGGGGAGCCAGTATTTT. Translation: CATSRDRRGSQYF.

The chain has TRBV5-1 and TRBJ2-7; D unclear. The V end was cut by 2 bases, the J end by 0 bases, with 9 bases between. This CDR3 is 14 amino acids long. Germline loops: CDR1 SGHRS, CDR2 YFSETQ. DNA for the CDR3: TGCGCCAGCAGCTTCCAGTTTAACTCCTACGAGCAGTACTTC. The encoded protein is CASSFQFNSYEQYF.

The chain combines TRBV6-6 with TRBJ2-7; tentative D call: TRBD1 (6 bases). The CDR3 contains 12 residues. Trimming removed 6 bases at V and 5 bases at J, with 11 bases between. Germline V gene sequence: CDR1 MNHNY, CDR2 SVGAGI (reference sequence). The CDR3 coding sequence is TGTGCCAGCAGACAGGGTCTCGACGAGCAGTACTTC. Its translation: CASRQGLDEQYF.

The genes are TRBV6-5 and TRBJ1-1; D may be TRBD1 (6 bases). CDR1 and CDR2 (germline): MNHEY, SVGAGI. V lost 6 bases, J lost 4 bases, and 18 bases lay in between. CDR3 length equals 15 residues. The CDR3 coding sequence is TGTGCCAGCAGACTTACAGGGAGCGGGGCCACTGAAGCTTTCTTT. Its protein product is CASRLTGSGATEAFF.

The chain combines TRBV13 with TRBJ2-7, with D perhaps TRBD1 (5 bases). CDR1 and CDR2 (germline): PRHDT, FYEKMQ (reference sequence). V lost 1 base, J lost 6 bases, and 13 bases lay in between. The CDR3 spans 14 residues. The CDR3 DNA is TGTGCCAGCAGCTTAGCGCAGGGTGCCCGCGAGCAGTACTTC. Amino acid sequence: CASSLAQGAREQYF. The whole variable domain, remainder taken from reference TRBV13 and TRBJ2-7, is AAGVIQSPRHLIKEKRETATLKCYPIPRHDTVYWYQQGPGQDPQFLISFYEKMQSDKGSIPDRFSAQQFSDYHSELNMSSLELGDSALYFCASSLAQGAREQYFGPGTRLTVT.

The V gene is TRBV30, the J gene TRBJ2-7, with 7 bases matching TRBD1. The CDR3 length is 12 residues. Unmatched junction bases numbered 3, after V lost 3 bases and J lost 4 bases. Germline lookup yields CDR1 GTSNPN and CDR2 SVGIG (reference sequence). In nucleotides, the CDR3 is TGTGCCTGGAGCCCACAGGGGTACGAGCAGTACTTC. Its translation is CAWSPQGYEQYF. Supplemented by reference TRBV30 and TRBJ2-7, the full variable domain reads SQTIHQWPATLVQPVGSPLSLECTVEGTSNPNLYWYRQAAGRGLQLLFYSVGIGQISSEVPQNLSASRPQDRQFILSSKKLLLSDSGFYLCAWSPQGYEQYFGPGTRLTVT.

The chain joins TRBV11-3 to TRBJ2-5; 8 nucleotides agree with TRBD2. Germline lookup yields CDR1 SGHNT and CDR2 YENEEA. Germline trimming cut 5 bases from V and 4 bases from J; bases unmatched to any gene: 12. This CDR3 has 16 residues. The CDR3 nucleotides read TGTGCCAGCAGCCACCGTGGTAGCGGGGAAGTAGAGACCCAGTACTTC. Translation gives CASSHRGSGEVETQYF.

This chain connects TRBV6-6 to TRBJ2-7, with 10 nucleotides matching TRBD2. V lost 6 bases, J lost 2 bases, and 7 bases stayed unmatched. The CDR3 covers 15 residues. Germline CDR1 reads MNHNY; CDR2 reads SVGAGI (reference sequence). The CDR3 bases are TGTGCCAGCAGACCCCTAGCGGGAGTCCCCTACGAGCAGTACTTC. Its translation is CASRPLAGVPYEQYF.